The present T cell receptor beta chain was sequenced within a study of shared clonotypes between healthy human individuals. Study information: Each donor's CD4 naive and CD4 memory cells filled three plates apiece, CD8 naive two, and CD8 memory one.

Germline V gene data show CDR1 as MNHEY and CDR2 as SMNVEV (reference sequence). V lost 4 bases to trimming and J lost 6 bases, with 16 bases between them. The CDR3 consists of 15 residues. Findings and limits, study-wide: Non-shared clonotypes were found to have lower generation probabilities than the clonotypes that were shared by all four of the sorted-subset donors. The sharing of 4% to 5.5% of naive CD4 clonotypes was seen across several donors.

In this sample, this clone turned up once. No antigen is known for it. It was CD45RO-negative cells, positively selected for CCR7, that made up naive CD8 cells, with terminally differentiated effector memory CD45RA+ cells excluded. Healthy and HIV-negative, the adult donors had no recent acute infections or vaccinations. Clones were read by immunoSEQ multiplex PCR, and TCRdb kept only the in-frame ones, dropping some. The table lists fewer than 800,000 clones, around 92% of them singletons. Sequenced material: naive CD8+ T cells sorted from blood. This clonotype originated in a man aged 30-40 years in good health. V gene TRBV27 combines with J gene TRBJ1-5, with D perhaps matching TRBD1 (6 bases). The CDR3 protein is CASSSHGGLSQPQHF. CDR3 bases: TGTGCCAGCAGTTCCCACGGGGGGCTAAGTCAGCCCCAGCATTTT.